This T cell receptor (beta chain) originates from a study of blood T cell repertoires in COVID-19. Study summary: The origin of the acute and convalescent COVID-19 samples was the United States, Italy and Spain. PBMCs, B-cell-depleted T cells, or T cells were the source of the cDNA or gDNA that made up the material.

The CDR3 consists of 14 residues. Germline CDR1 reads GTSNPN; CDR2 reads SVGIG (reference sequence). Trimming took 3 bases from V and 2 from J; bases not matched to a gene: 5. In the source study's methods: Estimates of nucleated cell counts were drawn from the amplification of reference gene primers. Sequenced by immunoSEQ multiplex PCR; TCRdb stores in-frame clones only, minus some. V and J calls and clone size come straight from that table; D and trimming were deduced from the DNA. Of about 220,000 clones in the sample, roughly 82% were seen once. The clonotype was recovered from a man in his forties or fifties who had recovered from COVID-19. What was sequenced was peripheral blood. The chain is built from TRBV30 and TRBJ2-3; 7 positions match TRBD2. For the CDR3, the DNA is TGTGCCTGGAGGCAGAGCGGGGCCACAGATACGCAGTATTTT. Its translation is CAWRQSGATDTQYF.